This T cell receptor (beta chain) was observed in a study of Graves' ophthalmopathy and Graves' hyperthyroidism. Germline CDR1 MGHRA, CDR2 YSYEKL. This CDR3 region has 15 residues. Unmatched junction bases numbered 7, after V lost 4 bases and J lost 6 bases. This clonotype occurred a few times. The study enrolled ophthalmopathy donors with moderate-to-severe activity, CAS ≥3, NOSPECS ≥4 and duration under 3 months. The study amplified TCR beta CDR3 regions using RNA transcripts. Investigators did first-round RT-PCR with HTBI primers, then second-round multiplex PCR. TCRdb redid the calling of the multiplex PCR reads with MiXCR, one entry per CDR3 protein. The sample has approximately 330,000 distinct CDR3 sequences, roughly 17% seen once.

Sequencing input: peripheral blood. This sequence joins TRBV4-1 and TRBJ1-2, with 11 bases lining up with TRBD1. The sequence derives from an adult man with Graves' ophthalmopathy. CDR3 residues: CASSLDRGHQDGYTF. DNA for the CDR3: TGCGCCAGCAGCCTGGACAGGGGGCATCAGGATGGCTACACCTTC.